What follows are 9 T cell receptor beta chains derived from one specimen sequenced in a study of blood T cell repertoires in COVID-19. Clones were sequenced by immunoSEQ multiplex PCR, and TCRdb holds only the in-frame ones, with some missing. Of some 90,000 clones in the sample, roughly nine tenths were seen once. The specimen sequenced was peripheral blood. All receptors come from a man aged 50-59 years with acute or convalescent COVID-19.

This chain links TRBV3-1 (or the pseudogene TRBV3-2) with TRBJ1-5; no clear D gene. Between the trimmed V and J ends, which lost 4 bases and 0 bases, there was a span of 31 bases. CDR1 and CDR2 from the germline V gene are LGHDT and YNNKEL (reference sequence). The CDR3 covers 22 residues. The CDR3 DNA is TGTGCCAGCAGCCCAGAAAGTCTCATTCCGCGCGCGGAAACCTATAGCAATCAGCCCCAGCATTTT. It yields the protein CASSPESLIPRAETYSNQPQHF.

V is TRBV5-1 and J is TRBJ1-1, with TRBD1 as a possible D gene (6 bases). V lost 4 bases and J 0 bases, leaving 10 bases between the germline ends. Germline CDR1 reads SGHRS; CDR2 reads YFSETQ. This CDR3 comprises 14 residues. The CDR3 DNA reads as TGCGCCAGCAGCGAGGACAGCATGAACACTGAAGCTTTCTTT. Its translation is CASSEDSMNTEAFF.

This chain uses TRBV19 with TRBJ2-4, with TRBD1 as a possible D gene (6 bases). The CDR3 sequence is 19 residues long. Per germline, CDR1 LNHDA and CDR2 SQIVND (reference sequence). The V end was cut by 4 bases, the J end by 5 bases, with 27 bases between. The CDR3 nucleotides read TGTGCCAGTAGTAAACGACAGACAGGCAGCCACCCCTCGCAAAACATTCAGTACTTC. Protein: CASSKRQTGSHPSQNIQYF.

The gene calls are TRBV18 and TRBJ1-1; 9 bases line up with TRBD1. CDR1 KGHSH and CDR2 LQKENI come from the germline V gene. This CDR3 has 16 amino acids. The trim removed 3 bases at V and 5 bases at J, leaving 10 bases unmatched. In nucleotides, the CDR3 is TGTGCCAGCTCACCCGGACTACAGGGGGCAGGGACTGAAGCTTTCTTT. Its protein is CASSPGLQGAGTEAFF.

The CDR3 reads CASTQGAGNTEAFF. CDR3 DNA: TGTGCCAGCACTCAGGGGGCAGGGAACACTGAAGCTTTCTTT. The gene calls are TRBV6-5 and TRBJ1-1, with 8 bases fitting TRBD1. Germline CDR1 is MNHEY and CDR2 is SVGAGI. This CDR3 contains 14 residues. V trimming: 7 bases; J trimming: 1 base; junction bases outside the gene matches: 5.

The chain combines TRBV10-2 with TRBJ2-2; the match to TRBD2 covers 12 bases. CDR3 length equals 16 residues. Germline V CDR1 and CDR2: WSHSY, SAAADI. Unmatched junction bases numbered 6, after V lost 4 bases and J lost 6 bases. For the CDR3, the DNA is TGCGCCAGCAGTGCGCTAGCGGGGGGGCCTTCCGGGGAGCTGTTTTTT. Its translation: CASSALAGGPSGELFF.

The rearrangement links TRBV7-8 to TRBJ1-5, with D unresolved. The germline V gene has CDR1 SGHVS and CDR2 FQNEAQ. V gave up 0 bases and J gave up 7 bases, with 16 bases separating them. This CDR3 region has 16 residues. The CDR3 protein is CASSLANFNIRQPQHF. The CDR3 DNA sequence: TGTGCCAGCAGCTTAGCGAATTTTAACATCAGGCAGCCCCAGCATTTT.

V and J are TRBV5-6 and TRBJ1-6; 10 nucleotides agree with TRBD1. The length of the CDR3 is 15 residues. V gave up 3 bases and J gave up 10 bases; unmatched junction bases: 7. The V gene's germline CDR1 is SGHDT and CDR2 YYEEEE. DNA of the CDR3: TGTGCCAGCAGCTCCCCAAGGGACAGGGGATCACCCCTCCACTTT. Residues: CASSSPRDRGSPLHF.

The chain employs TRBV19 and TRBJ1-5; D unclear. The V gene's germline CDR1 is LNHDA and CDR2 SQIVND (reference sequence). This CDR3 is built from 13 residues. Trimming removed 7 bases at V and 1 base at J, with 8 bases between. CDR3 DNA sequence: TGTGCCAGTAACGAGGGAAGCAATCAGCCCCAGCATTTT. Translating gives CASNEGSNQPQHF. The full variable domain, with the rest looked up from reference TRBV19 and TRBJ1-5, is DGGITQSPKYLFRKEGQNVTLSCEQNLNHDAMYWYRQDPGQGLRLIYYSQIVNDFQKGDIAEGYSVSREKKESFPLTVTSAQKNPTAFYLCASNEGSNQPQHFGDGTRLSIL.